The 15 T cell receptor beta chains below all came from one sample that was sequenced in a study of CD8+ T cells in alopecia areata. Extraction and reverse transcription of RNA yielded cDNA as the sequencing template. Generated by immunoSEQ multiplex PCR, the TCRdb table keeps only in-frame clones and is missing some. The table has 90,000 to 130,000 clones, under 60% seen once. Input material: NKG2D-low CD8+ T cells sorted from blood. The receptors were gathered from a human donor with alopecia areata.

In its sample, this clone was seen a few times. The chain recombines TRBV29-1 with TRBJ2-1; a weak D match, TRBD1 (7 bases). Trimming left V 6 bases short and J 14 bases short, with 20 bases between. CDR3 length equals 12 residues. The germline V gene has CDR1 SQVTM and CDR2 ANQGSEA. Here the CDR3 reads CSVPDPGGPEFF. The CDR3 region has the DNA TGCAGCGTCCCTGACCCAGGGGGGCCGGAGTTCTTC.

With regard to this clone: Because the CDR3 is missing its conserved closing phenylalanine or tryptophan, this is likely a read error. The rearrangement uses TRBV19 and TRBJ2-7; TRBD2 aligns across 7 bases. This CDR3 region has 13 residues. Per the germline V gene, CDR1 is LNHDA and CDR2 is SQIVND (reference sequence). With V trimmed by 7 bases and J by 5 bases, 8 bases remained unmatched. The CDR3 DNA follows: TGTGCCAGTAACAATGGCGGGAGCCACGAGCAGTACTCC. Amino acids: CASNNGGSHEQYS.

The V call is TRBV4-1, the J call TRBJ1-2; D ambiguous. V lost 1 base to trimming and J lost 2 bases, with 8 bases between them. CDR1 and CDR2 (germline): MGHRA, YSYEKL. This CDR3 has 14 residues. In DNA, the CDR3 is TGCGCCAGCAGCCAAGCTCAAGGGAACTATGGCTACACCTTC. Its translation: CASSQAQGNYGYTF.

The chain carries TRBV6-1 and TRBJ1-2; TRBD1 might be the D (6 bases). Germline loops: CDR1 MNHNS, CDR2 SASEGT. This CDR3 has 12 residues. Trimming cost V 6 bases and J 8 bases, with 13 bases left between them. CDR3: CASRDSLGGYTF. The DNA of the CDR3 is TGTGCCAGCAGGGACAGTTTAGGCGGCTACACCTTC.

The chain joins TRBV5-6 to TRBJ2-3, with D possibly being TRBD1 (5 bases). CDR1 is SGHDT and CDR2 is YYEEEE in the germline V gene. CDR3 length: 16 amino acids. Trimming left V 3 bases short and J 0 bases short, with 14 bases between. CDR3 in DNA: TGTGCCAGCAGCTCGCTGACAGAAACGAGCACAGATACGCAGTATTTT. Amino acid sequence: CASSSLTETSTDTQYF.

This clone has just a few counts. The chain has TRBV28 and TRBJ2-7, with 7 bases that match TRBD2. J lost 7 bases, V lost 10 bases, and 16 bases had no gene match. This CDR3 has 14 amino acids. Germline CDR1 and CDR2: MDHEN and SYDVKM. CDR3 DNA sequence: TGTGCCATCGAGCCGCGCGGGAGCTTTAGGGAGCAGTACTTC. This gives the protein CAIEPRGSFREQYF.

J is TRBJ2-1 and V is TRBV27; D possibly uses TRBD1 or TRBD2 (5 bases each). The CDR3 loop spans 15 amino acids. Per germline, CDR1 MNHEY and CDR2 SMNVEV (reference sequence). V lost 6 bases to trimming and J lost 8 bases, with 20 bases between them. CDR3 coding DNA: TGTGCCAGCAGGCTAATAGGCGGTGGGGGTCATGAGCAGTTCTTC. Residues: CASRLIGGGGHEQFF.

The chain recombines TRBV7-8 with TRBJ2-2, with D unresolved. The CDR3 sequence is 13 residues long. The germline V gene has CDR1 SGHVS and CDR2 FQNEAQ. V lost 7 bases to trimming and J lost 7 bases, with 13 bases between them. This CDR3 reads CASIPGRFGELFF. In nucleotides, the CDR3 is TGTGCCAGCATCCCGGGTCGTTTCGGGGAGCTGTTTTTT.

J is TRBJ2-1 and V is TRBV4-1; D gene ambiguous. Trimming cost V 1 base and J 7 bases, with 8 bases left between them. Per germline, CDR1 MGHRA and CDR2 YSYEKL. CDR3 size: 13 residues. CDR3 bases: TGCGCCAGCAGCCAAGGAAGGGCAAATGAGCAGTTCTTC. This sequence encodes CASSQGRANEQFF.

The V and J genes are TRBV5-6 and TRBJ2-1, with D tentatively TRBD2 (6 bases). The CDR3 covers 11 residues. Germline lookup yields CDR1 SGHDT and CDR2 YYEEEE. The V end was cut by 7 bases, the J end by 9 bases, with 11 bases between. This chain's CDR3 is CASALGGEQFF. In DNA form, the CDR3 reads TGTGCCAGCGCACTGGGGGGTGAGCAGTTCTTC.

The CDR3 region has the DNA TGCGCCAGCAAAGGGACAGGGTGGACTGAAGCTTTCTTT. It is translated as CASKGTGWTEAFF. V is TRBV5-1 and J is TRBJ1-1; TRBD1 aligns across 9 bases. V shed 6 bases, J shed 5 bases, and the junction held 5 bases outside the gene matches. This CDR3 has 13 residues. Germline V gives CDR1 SGHRS, CDR2 YFSETQ.

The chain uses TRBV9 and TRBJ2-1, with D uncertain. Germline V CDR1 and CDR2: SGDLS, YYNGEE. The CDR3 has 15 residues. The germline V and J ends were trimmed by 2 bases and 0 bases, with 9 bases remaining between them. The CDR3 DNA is TGTGCCAGCAGCGTCTCACGGAGCTCCTACAATGAGCAGTTCTTC. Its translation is CASSVSRSSYNEQFF.

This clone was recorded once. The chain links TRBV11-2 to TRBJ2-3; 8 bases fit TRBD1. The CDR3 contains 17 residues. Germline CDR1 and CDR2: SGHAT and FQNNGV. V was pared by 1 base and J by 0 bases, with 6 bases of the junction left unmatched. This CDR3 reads CASSLGQGAQSTDTQYF. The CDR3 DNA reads TGTGCCAGCAGCTTAGGCCAGGGGGCGCAGAGCACAGATACGCAGTATTTT.

This chain's CDR3 is CATSPRSGVYEQYF. DNA for the CDR3: TGTGCCACCAGCCCCAGATCTGGCGTCTACGAGCAGTACTTC. This chain links TRBV15 with TRBJ2-7; D uncertain. Germline CDR1 is LNHNV and CDR2 is YYDKDF (reference sequence). The CDR3 contains 14 residues. V lost 5 bases and J 3 bases, leaving 14 bases between the germline ends.

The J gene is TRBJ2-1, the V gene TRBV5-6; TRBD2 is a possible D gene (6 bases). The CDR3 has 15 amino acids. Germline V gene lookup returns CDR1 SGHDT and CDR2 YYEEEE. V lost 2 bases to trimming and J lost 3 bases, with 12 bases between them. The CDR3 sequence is CASSFGSTDYNEQFF. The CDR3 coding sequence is TGTGCCAGCAGCTTCGGGAGTACTGACTACAATGAGCAGTTCTTC.